A single sample is the source of the 23 T cell receptor beta chains below, sequenced in a study of CXCR3-negative and CXCR3-positive naive CD8 T cells. All TRB cDNA libraries came from 5' RACE performed with UMI labels. For each CDR3 protein, TCRdb gives one entry from its re-call of the 5' RACE reads, without DNA. This specimen shows 50,000 to 65,000 distinct CDR3 sequences; the ten leading clones hold about 4.5%. The material sequenced was naive CXCR3- CD8+ T cells from blood. Subset described: CD45RO-CCR7+CD27+CD95- naive CD8+ T cells lacking CXCR3 (TNR3-). These receptors were taken from a human donor in good health. Some clones in this sample may be carry-over from other donors' samples.

The rearrangement uses TRBV7-9 and TRBJ2-7; TCRdb outputs TRBD1, but without DNA this stays unchecked. Germline V gives CDR1 SEHNR, CDR2 FQNEAQ (reference sequence). The CDR3 has 13 residues. The CDR3 here is CASRAGLWYEQYF.

The genes are TRBV7-9 and TRBJ2-6; TCRdb outputs TRBD1, but without DNA this stays unchecked. This CDR3 has 20 amino acids. The germline gives CDR1 SEHNR, CDR2 FQNEAQ (reference sequence). CDR3 region: CASSLPIRDRGYSGANVLTF. The full variable domain, its missing parts supplied by reference TRBV7-9 and TRBJ2-6, is DTGVSQNPRHKITKRGQNVTFRCDPISEHNRLYWYRQTLGQGPEFLTYFQNEAQLEKSRLLSDRFSAERPKGSFSTLEIQRTEQGDSAMYLCASSLPIRDRGYSGANVLTFGAGSRLTVL.

The chain is built from TRBV29-1 and TRBJ2-7; TCRdb indicates TRBD1, and absent DNA this call remains unverified. Germline V lookup: CDR1 SQVTM, CDR2 ANQGSEA. The CDR3 is 15 residues long. This chain's CDR3 is CSVAIRTAPGETQYF.

The CDR3 here is CASSLPASEETQYF. J is TRBJ2-5 and V is TRBV7-9. The CDR3 covers 14 residues. From germline, CDR1 is SEHNR and CDR2 FQNEAQ (reference sequence).

V usage is TRBV29-1 and J usage is TRBJ1-2; as DNA is missing, the TRBD1 call by TCRdb cannot be tested. This CDR3 is 13 amino acids long. CDR1 and CDR2 from the germline V gene are SQVTM and ANQGSEA. The CDR3 loop reads CSVGQAGMYGYTF.

The gene calls are TRBV29-1 and TRBJ2-2; TCRdb selects TRBD1, and the lack of DNA leaves this call unchecked. The germline V gene encodes CDR1 SQVTM and CDR2 ANQGSEA. This CDR3 comprises 12 residues. This CDR3 reads CSVDGQAGELFF.

The chain links TRBV20-1 to TRBJ1-3; TCRdb designates TRBD1, a call that cannot be tested without DNA. Germline V gene sequence: CDR1 DFQATT, CDR2 SNEGSKA (reference sequence). This CDR3 is built from 18 residues. The chain's CDR3 is CSARDIRRQGEAGNTIYF.

The rearrangement links TRBV10-2 to TRBJ2-7; TCRdb lists TRBD1, though no DNA is available to test this call. This CDR3 is 16 amino acids long. Germline CDR1 reads WSHSY; CDR2 reads SAAADI. The CDR3 sequence is CASSEAWTGRAYEQYF.

V gene TRBV5-1 combines with J gene TRBJ2-5; TCRdb gives TRBD2 as the D gene, but with no DNA this cannot be confirmed. The CDR3 is 17 residues long. Germline V gene lookup returns CDR1 SGHRS and CDR2 YFSETQ. The CDR3 protein is CASSSGLAGYLGETQYF.

V usage is TRBV11-2 and J usage is TRBJ2-7; TCRdb calls TRBD2, which cannot be checked without DNA. Germline V gene data show CDR1 as SGHAT and CDR2 as FQNNGV. This CDR3 spans 15 amino acids. The CDR3: CASSSRGIFLNEQYF.

V is TRBV7-6 and J is TRBJ2-2; TCRdb reports TRBD2, a call that lacks DNA to check it against. CDR1 and CDR2 (germline): SGHVS, FNYEAQ. The CDR3 has 18 residues. The CDR3 spells CAISLELTERGVTGELFF.

The rearrangement joins TRBV28 to TRBJ1-5. There are 12 residues in the CDR3. Per the germline V gene, CDR1 is MDHEN and CDR2 is SYDVKM. This chain's CDR3 is CASSPINQPQHF.

The chain joins TRBV4-2 to TRBJ2-1; the TCRdb call, TRBD2, lacks DNA for checking. Per the germline V gene, CDR1 is LGHNA and CDR2 is YNFKEQ. The length of the CDR3 is 16 residues. CDR3: CASSQVPAGGYNEQFF.

The chain carries TRBV6-5 and TRBJ1-2. The length of the CDR3 is 13 residues. CDR1 is MNHEY and CDR2 is SVGAGI in the germline V gene. This CDR3 is CASSYGQNYGYTF.

The gene calls are TRBV12-3 or TRBV12-4 and TRBJ2-7; TCRdb proposes TRBD2, but this gene call is untestable without DNA. The CDR3 extends over 13 amino acids. CDR3 amino acids: CASSLDLPYEQYF.

The chain is built from TRBV7-9 and TRBJ2-3; no DNA is available, so the TRBD2 call from TCRdb remains unchecked. CDR3 length: 15 residues. Germline-derived CDR1 and CDR2 are SEHNR and FQNEAQ (reference sequence). CDR3 protein: CASSLVPGLAGTQYF. Based on the CDR3 plus reference TRBV7-9 and TRBJ2-3, the full variable domain is DTGVSQNPRHKITKRGQNVTFRCDPISEHNRLYWYRQTLGQGPEFLTYFQNEAQLEKSRLLSDRFSAERPKGSFSTLEIQRTEQGDSAMYLCASSLVPGLAGTQYFGPGTRLTVL.

The chain carries TRBV29-1 and TRBJ2-5; no DNA is available, so the TRBD1 call from TCRdb remains unchecked. Germline V CDR1 and CDR2: SQVTM, ANQGSEA. This CDR3 comprises 13 residues. This CDR3 reads CSVSGQGGETQYF.

The chain has TRBV20-1 and TRBJ2-7; TCRdb outputs TRBD2, but without DNA this stays unchecked. The V gene's germline CDR1 is DFQATT and CDR2 SNEGSKA (reference sequence). The CDR3 totals 19 residues. CDR3 sequence: CSARFPDGKASGFSYEQYF.

This chain links TRBV6-6 with TRBJ1-1. Germline V CDR1 and CDR2: MNHNY, SVGAGI (reference sequence). CDR3 length: 16 amino acids. The CDR3 is CASSYATRDLWTEAFF.

V gene TRBV6-2 or TRBV6-3 combines with J gene TRBJ2-1; the D gene TCRdb calls, TRBD1, cannot be checked with no DNA. The CDR3 length is 17 residues. The V gene's germline CDR1 is MNHEY and CDR2 SVGEGT. This chain's CDR3 is CASSYGATGTGYNEQFF.

The chain links TRBV7-2 to TRBJ2-7. This CDR3 region has 13 residues. Germline CDR1 is SGHTA and CDR2 is FQGNSA. The CDR3: CASSSFVSYEQYF.

The V call is TRBV4-2, the J call TRBJ2-1; lacking DNA, the TRBD2 call made by TCRdb goes unchecked. This CDR3 has 15 residues. Germline V lookup: CDR1 LGHNA, CDR2 YNFKEQ. CDR3 in amino acids: CASSQDPSGGNEQFF.

The gene calls are TRBV14 and TRBJ2-1; no DNA is available, so the TRBD2 call from TCRdb remains unchecked. CDR1 SGHDN and CDR2 FVKESK come from the germline V gene. The CDR3 length is 13 residues. The CDR3: CASSRALYNEQFF.